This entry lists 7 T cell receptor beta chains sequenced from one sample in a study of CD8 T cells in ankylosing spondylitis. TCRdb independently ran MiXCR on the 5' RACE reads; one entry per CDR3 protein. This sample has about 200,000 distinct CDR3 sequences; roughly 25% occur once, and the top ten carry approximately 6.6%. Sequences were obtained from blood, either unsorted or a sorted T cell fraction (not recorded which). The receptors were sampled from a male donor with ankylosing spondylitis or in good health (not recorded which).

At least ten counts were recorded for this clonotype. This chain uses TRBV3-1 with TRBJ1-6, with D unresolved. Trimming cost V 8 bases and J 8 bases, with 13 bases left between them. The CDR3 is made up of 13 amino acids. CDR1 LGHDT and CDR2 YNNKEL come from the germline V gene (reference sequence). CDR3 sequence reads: CASRGDGDSPLHF. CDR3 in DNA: TGTGCCAGCCGTGGAGACGGAGATTCACCCCTCCACTTT.

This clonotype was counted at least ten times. CDR3 sequence reads: CASSPLTGASTDTQYF. The CDR3 DNA follows: TGTGCCAGCAGCCCTTTGACAGGGGCTAGCACAGATACGCAGTATTTT. The chain employs TRBV3-1 and TRBJ2-3; 8 nucleotides agree with TRBD1. The CDR3 covers 16 residues. The V gene's germline CDR1 is LGHDT and CDR2 YNNKEL (reference sequence). V lost 4 bases and J lost 0; bases outside the gene matches: 6.

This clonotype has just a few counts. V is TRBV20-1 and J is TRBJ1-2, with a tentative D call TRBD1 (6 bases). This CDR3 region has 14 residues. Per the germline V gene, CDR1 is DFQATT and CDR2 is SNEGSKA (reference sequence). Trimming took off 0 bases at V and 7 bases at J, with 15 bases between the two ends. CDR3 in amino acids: CSARDVVRGLGYTF. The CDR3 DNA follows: TGCAGTGCTAGAGATGTGGTCAGGGGACTTGGCTACACCTTC.

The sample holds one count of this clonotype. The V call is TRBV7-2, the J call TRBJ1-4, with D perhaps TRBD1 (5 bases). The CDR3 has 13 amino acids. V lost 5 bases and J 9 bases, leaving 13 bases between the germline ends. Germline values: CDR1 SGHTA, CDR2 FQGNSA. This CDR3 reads CASSTPPGKKLFF. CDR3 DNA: TGTGCCAGCAGCACTCCACCAGGGAAAAAACTGTTTTTT. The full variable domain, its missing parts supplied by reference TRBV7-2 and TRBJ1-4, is GAGVSQSPSNKVTEKGKDVELRCDPISGHTALYWYRQSLGQGLEFLIYFQGNSAPDKSGLPSDRFSAERTGGSVSTLTIQRTQQEDSAVYLCASSTPPGKKLFFGSGTQLSVL.

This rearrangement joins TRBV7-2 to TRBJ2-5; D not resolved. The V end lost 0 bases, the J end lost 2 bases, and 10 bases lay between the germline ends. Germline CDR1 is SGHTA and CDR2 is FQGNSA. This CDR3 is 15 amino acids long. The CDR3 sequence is CASSLAARRQETQYF. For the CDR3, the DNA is TGTGCCAGCAGCTTAGCGGCCAGGCGACAAGAGACCCAGTACTTC.

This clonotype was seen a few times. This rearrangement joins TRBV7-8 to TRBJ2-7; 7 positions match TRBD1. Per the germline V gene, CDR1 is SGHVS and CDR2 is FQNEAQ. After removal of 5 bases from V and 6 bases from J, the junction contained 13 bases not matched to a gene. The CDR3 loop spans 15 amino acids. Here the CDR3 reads CASSRSAGGIGEQYF. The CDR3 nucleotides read TGTGCCAGCAGCCGATCGGCAGGGGGAATCGGCGAGCAGTACTTC.

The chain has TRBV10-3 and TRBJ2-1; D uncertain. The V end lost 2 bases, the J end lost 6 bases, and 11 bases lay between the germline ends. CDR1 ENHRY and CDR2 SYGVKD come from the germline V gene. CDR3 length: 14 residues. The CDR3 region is CAISEGDPLNEQFF. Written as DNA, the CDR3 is TGTGCCATCAGTGAGGGAGACCCCCTCAATGAGCAGTTCTTC.